These 27 T cell receptor beta chains share one sample of origin, sequenced in a study of blood T cell repertoires in COVID-19. Sequencing was performed with immunoSEQ multiplex PCR; in TCRdb, only in-frame clones are kept and a portion is missing. The table shows hundreds of thousands of clones, with 85% occurring only once. What was sequenced was PBMCs or T cells enriched from blood (not recorded which). The source of these receptors is a young woman who had been exposed to COVID-19.

The chain uses TRBV4-2 and TRBJ2-1; TRBD1 aligns across 9 bases. Germline lookup yields CDR1 LGHNA and CDR2 YNFKEQ. The CDR3 runs 17 residues. V was pared by 3 bases and J by 2 bases, with 8 bases of the junction left unmatched. CDR3 coding DNA: TGTGCCAGCAGCCAGGGACAGGGAAATTGGGCCTACAATGAGCAGTTCTTC. Protein sequence: CASSQGQGNWAYNEQFF.

J is TRBJ2-7 and V is TRBV2, with a possible D match to TRBD2 (6 bases). This CDR3 spans 13 amino acids. V was shortened by 2 bases and J by 4 bases, with 9 bases between the two germline ends. CDR1 is SNHLY, CDR2 FYNNEI, per germline. CDR3 bases: TGTGCCAGCAGTGAAACTAGCAGTTACGAGCAGTACTTC. The encoded protein is CASSETSSYEQYF.

This rearrangement joins TRBV5-8 to TRBJ1-4; 7 nucleotides line up with TRBD1. J gave up 0 bases and V 4 bases, and 6 bases lay outside the gene matches. The germline V gene encodes CDR1 SGHTS and CDR2 YDEGEE. CDR3 length equals 16 residues. The CDR3 spells CASSPGQFATNEKLFF. The CDR3 region has the DNA TGTGCCAGCAGCCCGGGACAGTTTGCAACTAATGAAAAACTGTTTTTT. Full variable domain (rest looked up from reference TRBV5-8 and TRBJ1-4): EAGVTQSPTHLIKTRGQQATLRCSPISGHTSVYWYQQALGLGLQFLLWYDEGEERNRGNFPPRFSGRQFPNYSSELNVNALELEDSALYLCASSPGQFATNEKLFFGSGTQLSVL.

V and J are TRBV18 and TRBJ2-1; TRBD2 agrees at 9 bases. Looked up from germline, CDR1 is KGHSH and CDR2 is LQKENI. This CDR3 has 17 amino acids. With 3 bases clipped from V and 10 bases from J, the junction kept 16 bases outside the gene matches. The CDR3 here is CASSPTYGLAGSGEQFF. DNA of the CDR3: TGTGCCAGCTCACCGACGTATGGCCTAGCGGGATCGGGCGAGCAGTTCTTC.

The V call is TRBV6-5, the J call TRBJ2-5, with a possible D match to TRBD1 (6 bases). CDR1 and CDR2 from the germline V gene are MNHEY and SVGAGI. The CDR3 is 13 residues long. The V end was cut by 5 bases, the J end by 5 bases, with 12 bases between. The CDR3 DNA follows: TGTGCCAGCAGTCTGGGGGCCGGGGAGACCCAGTACTTC. It specifies CASSLGAGETQYF.

The chain uses TRBV7-2 and TRBJ2-3; 8 nucleotides line up with TRBD1. The germline V gene encodes CDR1 SGHTA and CDR2 FQGNSA. J lost 4 bases, V lost 4 bases, and 7 bases had no gene match. This CDR3 is 15 amino acids long. The CDR3 region has the DNA TGTGCCAGCAGCTCTACAGGGGGTAATGCAGATACGCAGTATTTT. Protein product: CASSSTGGNADTQYF.

This chain connects TRBV20-1 to TRBJ2-7; D remains unclear. Germline V CDR1 and CDR2: DFQATT, SNEGSKA (reference sequence). Trimming shortened V by 3 bases and J by 3 bases, and 6 bases separated the two germline ends. CDR3 length equals 11 residues. DNA of the CDR3: TGCAGTGCTAGTCCCAGCTACGAGCAGTACTTC. Amino acids: CSASPSYEQYF.

The chain has TRBV7-3 and TRBJ2-1; D is uncertain. V gave up 6 bases and J gave up 7 bases, with 16 bases separating them. This CDR3 is 14 amino acids long. Germline V gene data show CDR1 as SGHTA and CDR2 as FQGTGA. The CDR3 is CASSPRRNPNEQFF. The CDR3 nucleotides read TGTGCCAGCAGTCCCAGGCGAAATCCTAATGAGCAGTTCTTC.

The chain has TRBV27 and TRBJ2-1; 13 bases line up with TRBD2. This CDR3 region has 16 residues. V was clipped by 2 bases and J by 4 bases; unmatched bases: 2. The germline CDR1 and CDR2 sequences are MNHEY and SMNVEV (reference sequence). The CDR3 sequence: CASSLRTSGGYNEQFF. The CDR3, as DNA: TGTGCCAGCAGTTTAAGGACTAGCGGGGGATACAATGAGCAGTTCTTC.

This sequence joins TRBV28 and TRBJ2-7; TRBD2 matches at 10 bases. The CDR3 spans 13 residues. Looked up from germline, CDR1 is MDHEN and CDR2 is SYDVKM. Trimming cost V 9 bases and J 3 bases; bases outside gene matches: 5. CDR3 sequence (DNA): TGTGCCAGTATCGGGACTAGCGACTACGAGCAGTACTTC. Translating it yields CASIGTSDYEQYF.

The V and J genes are TRBV6-5 and TRBJ1-2, with D tentatively TRBD1 (6 bases). Germline lookup yields CDR1 MNHEY and CDR2 SVGAGI. The CDR3 is 13 amino acids. Trimming took off 6 bases at V and 6 bases at J, with 14 bases between the two ends. This CDR3 is CASSDGGAHGYTF. The CDR3 coding sequence is TGTGCCAGCAGCGACGGGGGGGCACATGGCTACACCTTC.

This chain links TRBV10-1 with TRBJ1-1; D is uncertain. Germline loops: CDR1 WNHNN, CDR2 SYGVQD (reference sequence). The CDR3 is 13 residues long. Trimming took 3 bases from V and 4 from J, leaving 9 bases between them. The CDR3 loop reads CASSESGPTEAFF. In nucleotides, the CDR3 is TGCGCCAGCAGTGAATCAGGCCCCACTGAAGCTTTCTTT.

This chain uses TRBV15 with TRBJ2-4, with D possibly matching TRBD1 (6 bases). From germline, CDR1 is LNHNV and CDR2 YYDKDF (reference sequence). The V end lost 4 bases, the J end lost 0 bases, and 10 bases lay between the germline ends. The CDR3 is made up of 15 amino acids. The CDR3 sequence: CATSKTRGAKNIQYF. The CDR3 DNA reads TGTGCCACCAGCAAGACCAGGGGAGCCAAAAACATTCAGTACTTC.

The chain uses TRBV2 and TRBJ1-6; D not resolved. The CDR3 consists of 17 residues. The V gene's germline CDR1 is SNHLY and CDR2 FYNNEI. The ends were cut back, 0 bases at V and 0 bases at J, with 9 bases in the middle. In DNA, the CDR3 is TGTGCCAGCAGTGAAGCCTTGGGGAGCTCCTATAATTCACCCCTCCACTTT. It is translated as CASSEALGSSYNSPLHF.

This clone was counted only a few times. V and J are TRBV7-2 and TRBJ1-6; D gene ambiguous. Trimming shortened V by 5 bases and J by 0 bases, and 11 bases separated the two germline ends. The CDR3 runs 16 residues. From germline, CDR1 is SGHTA and CDR2 FQGNSA. CDR3 loop: CASSIDASSYNSPLHF. The CDR3 coding sequence is TGTGCCAGCAGCATAGACGCGAGCTCCTATAATTCACCCCTCCACTTT.

This rearrangement joins TRBV28 to TRBJ1-1; D possibly corresponds to TRBD1 (6 bases). CDR3 length equals 12 residues. Trimming took 8 bases from V and 11 from J, leaving 18 bases between them. CDR1 is MDHEN and CDR2 is SYDVKM in the germline V gene. CDR3 sequence (DNA): TGTGCCAGCCGTATAATGGGGGCAGGTGCTTTCTTT. It encodes CASRIMGAGAFF.

The gene calls are TRBV7-3 and TRBJ2-1; 7 bases fit TRBD2. This CDR3 is 18 amino acids long. CDR1 is SGHTA, CDR2 FQGTGA, per germline. V lost 3 bases to trimming and J lost 0 bases; unmatched junction nucleotides: 11. CDR3 region: CASSLRLAFESSYNEQFF. CDR3 nucleotides: TGTGCCAGCAGCTTGAGACTAGCTTTTGAGAGCTCCTACAATGAGCAGTTCTTC. Looking up the rest from reference TRBV7-3 and TRBJ2-1 gives the full variable domain: GAGVSQTPSNKVTEKGKYVELRCDPISGHTALYWYRQSLGQGPEFLIYFQGTGAADDSGLPNDRFFAVRPEGSVSTLKIQRTERGDSAVYLCASSLRLAFESSYNEQFFGPGTRLTVL.

The J gene is TRBJ2-7, the V gene TRBV19; D gene ambiguous. V lost 9 bases and J lost 7, with 19 bases in between. Germline loops: CDR1 LNHDA, CDR2 SQIVND (reference sequence). The CDR3 sequence is 13 residues long. The CDR3 sequence is CASRMAAGWEQYF. CDR3 nucleotide sequence: TGTGCCAGCCGGATGGCAGCCGGGTGGGAGCAGTACTTC.

The rearrangement uses TRBV7-2 and TRBJ1-4; 8 nucleotides agree with TRBD1. V gave up 2 bases and J gave up 7 bases; unmatched junction bases: 3. Germline V gene data show CDR1 as SGHTA and CDR2 as FQGNSA. The CDR3 consists of 14 residues. The CDR3 loop is CASSLYRGSEKLFF. The CDR3 coding sequence is TGTGCCAGCAGCTTATACAGGGGGAGTGAAAAACTGTTTTTT.

The chain combines TRBV30 with TRBJ1-1; 11 nucleotides align to TRBD1. V lost 5 bases and J lost 3; bases outside the gene matches: 5. CDR3 length: 14 residues. Germline V gene lookup returns CDR1 GTSNPN and CDR2 SVGIG (reference sequence). The CDR3, as DNA: TGTGCCTGGGTGGACAGGGGGCATCACACTGAAGCTTTCTTT. It translates to CAWVDRGHHTEAFF.

V usage is TRBV24-1 and J usage is TRBJ1-5, with 9 bases lining up with TRBD1. Germline lookup yields CDR1 KGHDR and CDR2 SFDVKD. The V segment lost 3 bases and the J segment 6 bases; nucleotides outside the gene matches: 8. The CDR3 runs to 16 residues. The CDR3 protein is CATSDPGQGTSQPQHF. The CDR3 DNA sequence: TGTGCCACCAGTGATCCGGGACAGGGAACGAGTCAGCCCCAGCATTTT.

In this sample, this clone turned up a few times. This rearrangement joins TRBV2 to TRBJ2-6; D is uncertain. Trimming took off 4 bases at V and 1 base at J, with 5 bases between the two ends. The CDR3 totals 14 residues. CDR1 and CDR2 (germline): SNHLY, FYNNEI. CDR3: CASSGESGANVLTF. CDR3 DNA sequence: TGTGCCAGCAGTGGAGAGTCTGGGGCCAACGTCCTGACTTTC.

V usage is TRBV28 and J usage is TRBJ2-5; 7 bases align to TRBD2. The V segment lost 6 bases and the J segment 2 bases; nucleotides outside the gene matches: 12. Germline lookup yields CDR1 MDHEN and CDR2 SYDVKM. The CDR3 sequence is 16 residues long. This chain's CDR3 is CASRMYGAGRQETQYF. CDR3 nucleotides: TGTGCCAGCAGGATGTACGGAGCGGGGAGGCAAGAGACCCAGTACTTC. Drawing the rest from reference TRBV28 and TRBJ2-5, the complete variable domain is DVKVTQSSRYLVKRTGEKVFLECVQDMDHENMFWYRQDPGLGLRLIYFSYDVKMKEKGDIPEGYSVSREKKERFSLILESASTNQTSMYLCASRMYGAGRQETQYFGPGTRLLVL.

J is TRBJ2-7 and V is TRBV19, with D uncertain. CDR1 and CDR2 from the germline V gene are LNHDA and SQIVND (reference sequence). Deletions cut 9 bases from V and 0 bases from J, with 12 bases between. The CDR3 length is 13 residues. The chain's CDR3 is CASMSGVSYEQYF. Written as DNA, the CDR3 is TGTGCCAGCATGTCAGGCGTCTCCTACGAGCAGTACTTC.

The genes are TRBV9 and TRBJ2-3; no definite D call. V was cut by 0 bases and J by 2 bases, with 10 bases left in between. CDR3 size: 15 residues. Per germline, CDR1 SGDLS and CDR2 YYNGEE. CDR3 region: CASSVAVDITDTQYF. CDR3 nucleotide sequence: TGTGCCAGCAGCGTAGCTGTCGACATCACAGATACGCAGTATTTT.

The chain links TRBV4-2 to TRBJ2-3, with TRBD1 matching 12 bases. Germline assignment: CDR1 LGHNA and CDR2 YNFKEQ. The CDR3 totals 17 residues. With V trimmed by 1 base and J by 6 bases, 8 bases remained unmatched. CDR3 nucleotide sequence: TGTGCCAGCAGCCAAGGGACCGGGACAGGGGGCGCGGATACGCAGTATTTT. It specifies CASSQGTGTGGADTQYF.

The chain carries TRBV7-8 and TRBJ2-7; tentative D call: TRBD1 (5 bases). V dropped 5 bases and J dropped 2 bases, with 25 bases sitting between them. CDR1 SGHVS and CDR2 FQNEAQ come from the germline V gene. The CDR3 covers 18 residues. The CDR3 sequence is CASSQTKDSPLPPYEQYF. In nucleotides, the CDR3 is TGTGCCAGCAGCCAGACGAAAGACAGTCCGCTACCCCCCTACGAGCAGTACTTC.